A single T cell receptor (beta chain) is shown here with its context. The data were taken from a study of blood T cell repertoires in COVID-19. The protocol was immunoSEQ multiplex PCR, while the TCRdb copy is restricted to in-frame clones and leaves out a portion. The sample carries some 50,000 clones, 84% recorded once. In germline, CDR1 is KGHSH, CDR2 LQKENI. There are 17 residues in the CDR3. V trimming: 1 base; J trimming: 5 bases; junction bases outside the gene matches: 11. Sequencing input: peripheral blood. This chain uses TRBV18 with TRBJ2-4; 7 positions match TRBD1. This TCR was recovered from a man over 45 with acute or convalescent COVID-19. CDR3: CASSPLSDRSRENIQYF. The CDR3, as DNA: TGTGCCAGCTCACCACTCTCGGACAGGTCAAGAGAAAACATTCAGTACTTC.